The present entry profiles one T cell receptor beta chain with its context. The clone's antigen remains unknown. The data were obtained in a study of T cells expressing NK-cell markers (dated by TCRdb to 2020 to 2021). Study-level background: Three sorted T-cell subsets (CD3+CD56+NKG2C+, CD3+CD56+NKG2C- and CD3+CD56-NKG2C+) from eight donors had their TCR beta-chain repertoires profiled. Of the eight sequenced donors, seven were found to be HCMV-seropositive and one was found to be HCMV-seronegative. Illumina HiSeq 2000/2500, MiSeq or NextSeq was used to sequence libraries as 2 x 150 bp reads. The eight sequenced donors were randomly selected healthy volunteers, three men and five women. General findings and caveats noted by the study authors: Those dominant clonotypes were again the most abundant among CD3+CD56-NKG2C+ cells in four donors, at about 25-65%. For about 6 donors, the dominant CD3+CD56+NKG2C+ clonotypes were among the top 10 CD8+ clonotypes and accounted for roughly 1.0-7.5% of CD8+ T cells. Whether the expanded NKG2C-expressing T cell clones were specific for HCMV antigens was left unclear.

Sequenced on an Illumina HiSeq 2000. The TCR beta cDNA libraries were made using 5'RACE template switching, a step that added both a universal primer site and unique molecular identifiers. Priming for cDNA synthesis came from the TCR beta constant segment, and two successive PCR amplification steps followed. Per the authors' processing: MIGEC was used to demultiplex reads and group reads by UMI, and MiTCR was used to assemble and quantify clonotypes. To remove erroneous sequences, TCR cDNA sequences were retained only when supported by two or more reads. Downstream repertoire analysis used the tcR package, and clonotypes were matched across fractions by CDR3 nucleotide sequence plus V segment. VDJmatch was used to annotate antigen specificity against VDJdb, with one amino acid substitution in CDR3 permitted. Through TCRdb reprocessing, the reads give one entry per CDR3 protein sequence; DNA is omitted. The V and J calls follow TCRdb's processing rather than the paper's. This sample's clone table shows 350,000 to 400,000 distinct CDR3 sequences. About 10% of the sample is taken by the ten largest.

The CDR3 has 14 amino acids, counting the end cysteine and phenylalanine. The coding DNA is unavailable. For CDR1 and CDR2, the germline V gene lists SGHRS and YFSETQ. HCMV-specific IgG was detected in serum with a commercial ELISA kit to determine HCMV serostatus. Ficoll density gradient centrifugation was used to isolate peripheral blood mononuclear cells from blood. The sequencing input was blood T cells: a sorted CD56 or NKG2C T cell subset, CD4+ or CD8+ T cells, or bulk PBMC T cells (not recorded which). The chain is assembled from TRBV5-1 and TRBJ2-7; TCRdb reports TRBD1, a call that lacks DNA to check it against. The origin of this receptor is a woman aged 50 to 60 in good health. Donor details come from another sample of the same person, matched by shared clones. The CDR3 corresponds to CASSLGQGGYEQYF.